This T cell receptor (beta chain) was observed in a study of CD8 T cells in Susac syndrome (dated by TCRdb to between 2017 and 2020). The study in broad terms: The study used repertoire sequencing to test whether antigen drove CD8+ T cell activation and differentiation in Susac syndrome. Clonality of the CD8+ T cell repertoire was compared between eleven to twelve healthy donors, approximately 14 Susac syndrome patients and some 15 multiple sclerosis patients. General findings and caveats noted by the study authors: The number of individuals in the TCR sequencing and HLA analysis was acknowledged as relatively small.

The CDR3 goes from the cysteine to the phenylalanine over 12 residues. Of the read, only the CDR3 DNA is kept; its 36 bases are in frame from base 1. The germline V gene encodes CDR1 MNHEY and CDR2 SMNVEV (reference sequence). This clonotype came up once. Its antigen is unknown. Germline is not matched at one junction end, which may reflect a read error. Peripheral blood CD8+ and CD4+ T cells from healthy donors, Susac syndrome patients and multiple sclerosis patients were profiled by high-throughput TCR beta sequencing. Healthy donors were included as age- and sex-matched controls. Bulk CD8+ and CD4+ T cells were purified magnetically by negative isolation, whereas CD8+ TEMRA cells were enriched by FACS. Blood was drawn into EDTA tubes, processed within 24 hours, and PBMCs were isolated by density gradient centrifugation. PBMCs intended for TCR sequencing were cryopreserved in liquid nitrogen and thawed later in a water bath at 37 degrees C. Purity of sorted or isolated CD4+, CD8+ and CD8+ TEMRA cells was at least 90%.

RNA was extracted using the RNeasy kit, and about 0.5 to 1 microgram was reverse transcribed with random hexamers. The immunoSEQ multiplex PCR assay, covering 54 Vbeta and 13 Jbeta segments, was used to amplify TCR beta CDR3 regions. To correct PCR amplification bias, a synthetic template baseline was used for both primer optimization and computational correction. Concerning the study's data processing: Reads were annotated to V, D and J genes per IMGT and analyzed with immunoSEQ Analyzer, keeping only productive sequences. Clonality was computed as one minus Shannon entropy normalized by log2 of the number of productive unique sequences. Public and private clones were assessed among the 100 most prevalent clones of each patient and control. Susac-specific clones were defined as absent from healthy and MS cohorts, roughly 1,100 published viral clones and other ImmuneACCESS disease sequences. The public reads were reprocessed in TCRdb via fastp at Q25 and MiXCR, keeping in-frame beta chains. Duplicate CDR3 protein sequences are folded into a single record with the most common DNA and genes. V and J calls and clone size were set by TCRdb, not the authors. This sample is represented by over 80,000 distinct CDR3 sequences; about 93% of them were singletons. The ten largest make up less than 0.35% of the sample.

The sample was CD8+ T cells from PBMCs. The TCR sequence derives from a human donor in good health. The chain is encoded by TRBV27 joined to TRBJ1-1; confidence is insufficient to name the D gene. The CDR3 region: CAGSSLSSEAFF. The nucleotide sequence reads TGTGCCGGCAGTTCGCTGTCGTCTGAAGCTTTCTTT.